The rows below give T cell receptor beta chains drawn from one sample of a study of T cells after yellow fever vaccination. TCRdb fed the 5' RACE reads into MiXCR, producing one record per CDR3 protein. Of over 150,000 distinct CDR3 sequences listed, approximately 6.2% are singletons. The input for sequencing was CD4+ T cells sorted from PBMCs, taken on the day of the first yellow fever vaccination. These receptors all stem from a man between 18 and 29 years old who received the YFV17D yellow fever vaccine. Each CDR3 is given without its conserved first and last residue. The D gene is left open where the match is weak.

V: TRBV7-2; D: NA; J: TRBJ2-5; CDR3: ASSLARNRQETQY
V: TRBV4-1; D: NA; J: TRBJ1-6; CDR3: ASSHPIGESPLH
V: TRBV5-8; D: NA; J: TRBJ2-7; CDR3: ASSLALRTTYEQY
V: TRBV5-1; D: NA; J: TRBJ2-1; CDR3: ASSLDEPTDNEQF
V: TRBV14; D: NA; J: TRBJ1-2; CDR3: ASSQAGRGYGYT
V: TRBV15; D: NA; J: TRBJ2-1; CDR3: ATSRAPGEQF
V: TRBV6-2/TRBV6-3; D: NA; J: TRBJ1-3; CDR3: ASSFAPRVSPFQRGNTIY
V: TRBV7-2; D: NA; J: TRBJ2-3; CDR3: ASSLNPGRGRTDTQY
V: TRBV5-5; D: NA; J: TRBJ2-3; CDR3: ASSQSTSTDTQY
V: TRBV28; D: NA; J: TRBJ2-2; CDR3: ATYRAGGTGELF
V: TRBV4-1; D: TRBD1; J: TRBJ1-2; CDR3: ASSQGQGSNYGYT
V: TRBV7-9; D: NA; J: TRBJ1-2; CDR3: ASSREFRGAVSGYT
V: TRBV5-1; D: NA; J: TRBJ2-3; CDR3: ASSFRGRGSTDTQY
V: TRBV30; D: TRBD2; J: TRBJ2-1; CDR3: AWSDLAGRAQF
V: TRBV5-1; D: NA; J: TRBJ2-5; CDR3: ASSWGTGQETQY
V: TRBV10-3; D: NA; J: TRBJ1-6; CDR3: AISDGSPLH
V: TRBV25-1; D: NA; J: TRBJ1-1; CDR3: ASSEFKGYTEAF
V: TRBV6-5; D: NA; J: TRBJ2-5; CDR3: ASSYTREKTQY
V: TRBV7-6; D: NA; J: TRBJ2-2; CDR3: ASSSGLLNTGELF
V: TRBV6-2/TRBV6-3; D: TRBD1; J: TRBJ2-2; CDR3: ASSPFGTGTVAGELF
V: TRBV11-2; D: NA; J: TRBJ1-1; CDR3: ASSLDLTTEAF
V: TRBV6-5; D: TRBD1; J: TRBJ1-6; CDR3: ASSYSGTGVSPLH
V: TRBV5-1; D: NA; J: TRBJ1-3; CDR3: ASSLERVADTIY
V: TRBV5-1; D: NA; J: TRBJ2-4; CDR3: ASSPGGHSKNIQY
V: TRBV21-1; D: NA; J: TRBJ1-4; CDR3: ASSLWRPRVF
V: TRBV7-3; D: TRBD2; J: TRBJ2-3; CDR3: ASSLGRTSGGADTQY
V: TRBV12-3/TRBV12-4; D: NA; J: TRBJ1-5; CDR3: ASSFERVKGGWGINQPQH
V: TRBV12-3/TRBV12-4; D: NA; J: TRBJ1-1; CDR3: ASSFSQNTEAF
V: TRBV15; D: NA; J: TRBJ2-6; CDR3: ATTPLSTEQFSGANVLT
V: TRBV10-3; D: NA; J: TRBJ2-3; CDR3: AIRVGQSTDTQY
V: TRBV12-3/TRBV12-4; D: NA; J: TRBJ2-1; CDR3: ASRLTDSDNEQF
V: TRBV12-3/TRBV12-4; D: NA; J: TRBJ1-1; CDR3: ASSLQNTEAF
V: TRBV7-2; D: NA; J: TRBJ1-1; CDR3: ASILVWGLGTEAF
V: TRBV14; D: NA; J: TRBJ2-2; CDR3: ASSQYQGRTGELF
V: TRBV3-1; D: NA; J: TRBJ1-2; CDR3: ASSPRDTPIGYT
V: TRBV7-9; D: NA; J: TRBJ2-1; CDR3: ASSLVSLSSYNEQF
V: TRBV6-4; D: NA; J: TRBJ2-1; CDR3: ASSVRHQSYNEQF
V: TRBV20-1; D: NA; J: TRBJ1-1; CDR3: SASGYSGRTEAF
V: TRBV5-8; D: NA; J: TRBJ1-5; CDR3: ASSLGDRSEQPQH